This T cell receptor beta chain is from a study of blood T cell repertoires in COVID-19. Overall study context: Both acute and convalescent COVID-19 samples were obtained from the United States, Italy and Spain. Nucleic acid was either cDNA or gDNA, and it came from T cells, B-cell-depleted T cells, or PBMCs.

This CDR3 is built from 17 residues. J gave up 0 bases and V 5 bases, and 10 bases lay outside the gene matches. Germline CDR1 is MGHDK and CDR2 is SYGVNS. In the source study's methods: Reference gene primer amplification gave nucleated cell count estimates. Generated by immunoSEQ multiplex PCR, the TCRdb table keeps only in-frame clones and is missing some. V and J calls plus clone size are reproduced from that table; the DNA served to infer D and trimming. The table lists 50,000 to 75,000 clones, over 85% of them singletons. The sample consisted of peripheral blood. The TCR was taken from a man in his sixties or seventies with active COVID-19. The chain is built from TRBV25-1 and TRBJ2-1; 7 bases map to TRBD1. The CDR3 DNA reads as TGTGCCAGCAGTAGTTACAGGGGACCGAGCTCCTACAATGAGCAGTTCTTC. The encoded protein is CASSSYRGPSSYNEQFF.